These 18 T cell receptor beta chains originate from one sample sequenced in a study of T cells in women clearing cervical HPV infection. The table came from immunoSEQ multiplex PCR; TCRdb's copy has only in-frame clones and leaves some out. The sample shows about 27,000 clones, and about 22% sits with its ten largest clones. The sequencing sample was made of blood buffy coat. The receptors shown here come from a woman aged 18 to 75 with a cervical HPV16 infection that either progressed to CIN3+ or cleared (not recorded which).

A note on this clone: Coverage ceases 3 residues before the CDR3 finishes, and the germline J gene fills in the end. This chain links TRBV27 with TRBJ1-2; TRBD1 matches at 7 bases. The V gene's germline CDR1 is MNHEY and CDR2 SMNVEV (reference sequence). The CDR3 sequence is 15 residues long. The CDR3 sequence: CASSPRRDRDKGYTF. The CDR3 DNA, read in part, is TGTGCCAGCAGTCCGAGAAGAGACAGGGATAAAGGC.

Comment on this clone: The CDR3 extends 3 residues past the end of the read, so its final part is completed from the germline J gene. The J gene is TRBJ1-5, the V gene TRBV7-2, with 9 nucleotides matching TRBD1. The CDR3 has 15 residues. With 5 bases clipped from V and 6 bases from J, the junction kept 8 bases outside the gene matches. Germline V gene data show CDR1 as SGHTA and CDR2 as FQGNSA. The chain's CDR3 is CASSLQGAAGQPQHF. The covered CDR3 bases are TGTGCCAGCAGCCTACAGGGGGCCGCAGGTCAGCCC.

Note on this clone: The sequenced fragment ends 3 residues before the CDR3 boundary, so the rest is inferred from the germline J gene. V usage is TRBV29-1 and J usage is TRBJ1-2; tentatively, D is TRBD1 (6 bases). The V end was cut by 7 bases, the J end by 6 bases, with 15 bases between. CDR3 length equals 12 residues. Germline CDR1 SQVTM, CDR2 ANQGSEA. The covered CDR3 bases are TGCAGCGCCTTTGGGGGGGCAGATGGC. The encoded protein is CSAFGGADG. The full CDR3 sequence reads CSAFGGADGYTF.

Comments on this clone: The read gets to within 3 residues of the CDR3 end, and the germline J gene fills in the rest. The rearrangement uses TRBV6-1 and TRBJ1-5, with TRBD1 matching over 7 bases. CDR1 is MNHNS and CDR2 is SASEGT in the germline V gene. The CDR3 is made up of 16 amino acids. Germline trimming cut 3 bases from V and 1 base from J; bases unmatched to any gene: 6. The CDR3 bases that were read are TGTGCCAGCAGTGATCGACAGGGAAGCAGCAATCAGCCC. Translated, it gives CASSDRQGSSNQP. The CDR3, in full, reads CASSDRQGSSNQPQHF.

For this clone: The read ends 3 residues shy of where the CDR3 ends; the end is completed using the germline J gene. This chain connects TRBV2 to TRBJ2-2, with D possibly matching TRBD2 (5 bases). V shed 4 bases and J shed 4 bases, with 10 bases lying between them. The CDR3 extends over 14 amino acids. The germline CDR1 and CDR2 sequences are SNHLY and FYNNEI. The sequenced CDR3 bases are TGTGCCAGCAGTGGAGGGTACAGCACCGGGGAG. Translated: CASSGGYSTGE. The whole CDR3 reads CASSGGYSTGELFF.

Worth noting for this clone: The DNA ends 3 residues before the CDR3 does, and the rest of the CDR3 is filled in from the germline J gene. The chain employs TRBV10-1 and TRBJ2-7; tentatively, D is TRBD1 (7 bases). The CDR3 length is 15 residues. Trimming shortened V by 0 bases and J by 0 bases, and 9 bases separated the two germline ends. Germline lookup yields CDR1 WNHNN and CDR2 SYGVQD (reference sequence). This CDR3 is CASSESQGGSYEQYF. CDR3 DNA (partial): TGCGCCAGCAGTGAGTCGCAGGGGGGCTCCTACGAG.

Regarding this clone: The read gets to within 3 residues of the CDR3 end, and the germline J gene fills in the rest. V is TRBV18 and J is TRBJ2-3; perhaps TRBD1 as D (6 bases). This CDR3 is 14 amino acids long. CDR1 and CDR2 (germline): KGHSH, LQKENI. The CDR3: CASSPGTSRQPQYF. The CDR3 bases that were read are TGTGCCAGCTCACCCGGGACATCGCGTCAGCCG.

As to this clone: From the germline J gene comes the end of the CDR3, since the read stops 3 residues before it. The genes are TRBV20-1 and TRBJ2-7; weak D call: TRBD2 (6 bases). Trimming cost V 6 bases and J 1 base, with 13 bases left between them. Germline CDR1 reads DFQATT; CDR2 reads SNEGSKA (reference sequence). The CDR3 length is 13 residues. The CDR3 protein is CSARREPSYEQYF. CDR3 DNA (partial): TGCAGTGCCAGGCGGGAACCATCCTACGAG.

For this clone: The read finishes 3 residues shy of the CDR3 end, and the germline J gene is used to complete it. Other DNA sequences within the sample encode an identical CDR3. The V gene is TRBV7-9, the J gene TRBJ2-3, with 8 bases that match TRBD2. Trimming took 5 bases from V and 6 from J; bases not matched to a gene: 10. This CDR3 is built from 15 residues. Germline CDR1 SEHNR, CDR2 FQNEAQ (reference sequence). The part of the CDR3 DNA that was read is TGTGCCAGCAGCCTCCTAAGCGGGAGATCGGATACG. Translated, it gives CASSLLSGRSDT. The whole CDR3 reads CASSLLSGRSDTQYF.

The CDR3 sequence: CASSHHGLAGVQETQYF. CDR3 bases read: TGTGCCAGCAGCCATCACGGACTAGCGGGAGTACAAGAGACT. The chain carries TRBV7-3 and TRBJ2-4, with 13 bases aligning to TRBD2. The read ends 3 residues shy of where the CDR3 ends; the end is completed using the germline J gene. Germline V gene data show CDR1 as SGHTA and CDR2 as FQGTGA. The CDR3 length is 17 residues.

As concerns this clone: The CDR3 goes on 3 residues after the read ends, and that part is filled in from the germline J gene. V and J are TRBV30 and TRBJ2-4, with 7 bases identical to TRBD1. Germline V gives CDR1 GTSNPN, CDR2 SVGIG (reference sequence). There are 18 residues in the CDR3. CDR3 sequence reads: CAWSGGTGQPTPNYGQYF. Partial CDR3 DNA: TGTGCCTGGAGTGGCGGTACGGGACAGCCAACACCTAACTATGGT. Together with reference TRBV30 and TRBJ2-4, the CDR3 gives the full variable domain: SQTIHQWPATLVQPVGSPLSLECTVEGTSNPNLYWYRQAAGRGLQLLFYSVGIGQISSEVPQNLSASRPQDRQFILSSKKLLLSDSGFYLCAWSGGTGQPTPNYGQYFGAGTRLSVL.

Comments on this clone: The DNA ends 3 residues before the CDR3 does, and the rest of the CDR3 is filled in from the germline J gene. This rearrangement joins TRBV30 to TRBJ1-2, with TRBD1 matching 7 bases. The CDR3 loop spans 13 amino acids. Germline CDR1 is GTSNPN and CDR2 is SVGIG (reference sequence). The CDR3 region is CAWSNRGVGGYTF. The CDR3 bases that were read are TGTGCCTGGAGTAACAGGGGAGTGGGGGGC.

Comments on this clone: The CDR3 is cut off 3 residues early in the read; its end comes from the germline J gene. The chain couples TRBV30 to TRBJ2-3, with TRBD2 matching 8 bases. The CDR3 length is 14 residues. V lost 1 base and J lost 5; bases outside the gene matches: 5. CDR1 is GTSNPN and CDR2 is SVGIG in the germline V gene (reference sequence). The CDR3 bases that were read are TGTGCCTGGAGTGGCAGCGGGAGTAGAGATACG. Protein product: CAWSGSGSRDT. The entire CDR3 protein reads CAWSGSGSRDTQYF.

About this clone itself: The CDR3 end falls 3 residues outside the read, so it is completed with the germline J gene. The V gene is TRBV11-3, the J gene TRBJ2-1, with 8 bases identical to TRBD2. The CDR3 sequence is 15 residues long. Germline CDR1 reads SGHNT; CDR2 reads YENEEA. After removal of 1 base from V and 6 bases from J, the junction contained 5 bases not matched to a gene. The CDR3 DNA, read in part, is TGTGCCAGCAGCTTAGGGTGGCTAGCGGGCAATGAG. It translates to CASSLGWLAGNE. The CDR3 in full is CASSLGWLAGNEQFF. Full variable domain (outside the CDR3, taken from reference TRBV11-3 and TRBJ2-1): EAGVVQSPRYKIIEKKQPVAFWCNPISGHNTLYWYLQNLGQGPELLIRYENEEAVDDSQLPKDRFSAERLKGVDSTLKIQPAELGDSAVYLCASSLGWLAGNEQFFGPGTRLTVL.

Note on this clone: The sequenced fragment ends 3 residues before the CDR3 boundary, so the rest is inferred from the germline J gene. The chain carries TRBV6-2 or TRBV6-3 and TRBJ2-1; a possible D gene is TRBD2 (5 bases). This CDR3 is 15 amino acids long. V lost 7 bases, J lost 3 bases, and 16 bases lay in between. Germline loops: CDR1 MNHEY, CDR2 SVGEGT. CDR3 protein: CASIRAAVDYNEQFF. CDR3 DNA, as far as it was read: TGTGCCAGCATCAGAGCGGCCGTTGACTACAATGAG.

Note on this clone: Read data end 3 residues before the CDR3 end; the end is taken from the germline J gene. The chain links TRBV7-3 to TRBJ2-1, with no clear D. This CDR3 has 15 amino acids. Trimming pared 5 bases from V and 0 bases from J, leaving 11 bases between. Per germline, CDR1 SGHTA and CDR2 FQGTGA. Here the CDR3 reads CASSLQVSSYNEQFF. The sequenced CDR3 bases are TGTGCCAGCAGCCTTCAGGTGAGCTCCTACAATGAG.

Of note for this clone: From the germline J gene comes the end of the CDR3, since the read stops 3 residues before it. The chain links TRBV7-3 to TRBJ2-3, with TRBD2 identical over 7 bases. Germline V gives CDR1 SGHTA, CDR2 FQGTGA. The CDR3 is made up of 13 amino acids. Trimming at V came to 2 bases and at J to 5 bases, leaving 1 base not matched to a gene. The DNA read from the CDR3 is TGTGCCAGCAGCTTAGGGAGGGGAGATACG. Translation: CASSLGRGDT. The CDR3, in full, reads CASSLGRGDTQYF. The variable domain in full, completed from reference TRBV7-3 and TRBJ2-3, reads GAGVSQTPSNKVTEKGKYVELRCDPISGHTALYWYRQSLGQGPEFLIYFQGTGAADDSGLPNDRFFAVRPEGSVSTLKIQRTERGDSAVYLCASSLGRGDTQYFGPGTRLTVL.

Comments on this clone: The CDR3 goes on 3 residues after the read ends, and that part is filled in from the germline J gene. The gene calls are TRBV28 and TRBJ2-1, with TRBD2 identical over 8 bases. V was clipped by 7 bases and J by 5 bases; unmatched bases: 10. The CDR3 sequence is 15 residues long. Germline V gene data show CDR1 as MDHEN and CDR2 as SYDVKM. CDR3 bases read: TGTGCCAGCATCCTAGGTGCGGGAGGTAACAATGAG. This sequence encodes CASILGAGGNNE. The CDR3 in its entirety is CASILGAGGNNEQFF.